The sequence of this TCR beta chain was determined in a study of tumor-infiltrating lymphocytes in primary liver carcinoma. Turning to the study itself: Productive TCRbeta read yields ran from roughly 3.9 to 6.8 million per sample and were similar between tissues. General study findings and limits: Less overlap was seen in tumor-adjacent and tumor-blood pairs than in tumor region pairs. There were only about 8-25% of top clones found in all five tumor regions.

Turning to this clonotype: Its antigen is as yet unknown. One end of the junction fails to match germline, which may point to a read error.

Without any cell sorting, about 19-30 mg of bulk tissue yielded co-extracted RNA and DNA. The authors sampled five separate regions per tumor. From 500 ng of total RNA, TCR beta-specific cDNA was reverse-transcribed using a constant-region primer. A slightly modified ARM-PCR protocol with three nested multiplex PCR rounds produced these TCR beta libraries. Investigators reported that the first two PCR rounds, at 10 cycles each, used TRBV1-TRBV30 forward primers with a C-beta reverse primer. Each CDR3 protein gets one entry after TCRdb re-called the multiplex PCR reads with MiXCR. The table shows about 190,000 distinct CDR3 sequences, with over 80% occurring only once. This CDR3 has 17 amino acids. From germline, CDR1 is SGHNT and CDR2 YYREEE (reference sequence).

This TCR came from a middle-aged man with primary liver carcinoma and hepatitis B virus infection. The sequencing sample was made of tumor tissue from primary liver carcinoma. The rearrangement joins TRBV5-4 to TRBJ2-5, with TRBD2 matching over 7 bases. CDR3 residues: CASSSGPSGIGQGTQYF. CDR3 coding DNA: TGTGCCAGCAGCTCGGGTCCCAGCGGGATCGGTCAAGGGACCCAGTACTTC.